This paragraph reports one TCR beta chain. Its target is not known. This sample is part of a study of T-cell memory formation after mild COVID-19. Whole-study results and caveats: Whether day 37 second-wave clones are SARS-CoV-2-specific was not confirmed.

TCRdb re-called the 5' RACE reads with MiXCR, one entry per CDR3 protein. The sample carries 250,000 to 300,000 distinct CDR3 sequences, around 15% recorded once. With V trimmed by 5 bases and J by 5 bases, 14 bases remained unmatched. Germline V gene lookup returns CDR1 SEHNR and CDR2 FQNEAQ (reference sequence). There are 16 residues in the CDR3. This TCR came from a man aged 18 to 30 who had mild COVID-19 (a few samples of this study predate the infection). Cell type and time point are not known. The specimen sequenced was PBMCs or a T cell subset sorted from them (not recorded which). This chain connects TRBV7-9 to TRBJ1-1, with 7 bases fitting TRBD1. The CDR3 sequence is CASSPGGGPRWTEAFF. CDR3 in DNA: TGTGCCAGCAGCCCAGGGGGGGGCCCTCGGTGGACTGAAGCTTTCTTT.